Listed below are T cell receptor beta chains from one sample, sequenced in a study of T cell responses to AZD1222 COVID-19 vaccine. The data were produced by immunoSEQ multiplex PCR, yet TCRdb's version contains in-frame clones alone and is incomplete. The profile shows tens of thousands of clones, 89% of them singletons. The sequenced sample was peripheral blood, obtained 28 days after the second AZD1222 dose. Receptors were obtained from an adult who received the AZD1222 COVID-19 vaccine. CDR3s include the opening cysteine and the closing phenylalanine or tryptophan. Fields, in order: V gene, J gene, CDR3 length, D gene, CDR3 DNA, CDR3 protein. The D gene is left open where the match is weak.

>TRBV4-2|TRBJ2-7|14|.
TGTGCCAGCAGCCAAGAGCGGCCTAGTTACGAGCAGTACTTC
CASSQERPSYEQYF
>TRBV6-5|TRBJ2-1|15|.
TGTGCCAGCAGTTACTTAGGACTGACCAGAACCGAGCAGTTCTTC
CASSYLGLTRTEQFF
>TRBV6-2/TRBV6-3|TRBJ2-5|14|.
TGTGCCAGCAGTCTGGGGTTATCTCCAGAGACCCAGTACTTC
CASSLGLSPETQYF
>TRBV7-2|TRBJ1-2|14|TRBD1
TGTGCCAGCACATACATGGACAGGGGGAAGAGCTACACCTTC
CASTYMDRGKSYTF
>TRBV19|TRBJ2-2|17|.
TGTGCCAGTAAGAGGGGGGCCAGGGGATTTAGCACCGGGGAGCTGTTTTTT
CASKRGARGFSTGELFF
>TRBV11-2|TRBJ2-7|15|TRBD2
TGTGCCAGCAGCTTCCCTAGCGGGGGGGTAGGCGAGCAGTACTTC
CASSFPSGGVGEQYF
>TRBV7-9|TRBJ2-6|19|TRBD2
TGTGCCAGCAGCCTGGGACTTAGCGGGTTAAACTCTGGGGCCAACGTCCTGACTTTC
CASSLGLSGLNSGANVLTF
>TRBV9|TRBJ2-7|13|.
TGTGCCAGCAGCTCCGGACGAGGATGGGAGCAGTACTTC
CASSSGRGWEQYF
>TRBV5-4|TRBJ1-4|15|.
TGTGCCAGCAGCGCCGCCCGCGGGCGAAATGAAAAACTGTTTTTT
CASSAARGRNEKLFF
>TRBV4-1|TRBJ2-3|17|.
TGCGCCAGCAGCCATCCTTCGATAGTTCGGGGACTTAGAACGCAGTATTTT
CASSHPSIVRGLRTQYF
>TRBV28|TRBJ2-3|15|.
TGTGCCAGCAGTTTGCAAGGTTCTCAGGAGGATACGCAGTATTTT
CASSLQGSQEDTQYF
>TRBV5-6|TRBJ1-6|16|.
TGTGCCAGCAGCTTCCGAGGACAGCAGTTTGAGTCACCCCTCCACTTT
CASSFRGQQFESPLHF
>TRBV19|TRBJ2-5|15|TRBD1
TGTGCCAGTAGTATTTCGGGACAGGGGTGGGAGACCCAGTACTTC
CASSISGQGWETQYF
>TRBV2|TRBJ1-1|11|TRBD1
TGTGCCAGCGACAGGGACACTGAAGCTTTCTTT
CASDRDTEAFF
>TRBV10-3|TRBJ1-1|16|TRBD1
TGTGCCATCAGTGAAAAGGGACAGGGGTTGAACACTGAAGCTTTCTTT
CAISEKGQGLNTEAFF
>TRBV7-9|TRBJ2-5|16|TRBD1
TGTGCCAGCAGCTTAGCCCAGACAGGGAGCGGTGAGACCCAGTACTTC
CASSLAQTGSGETQYF